This T cell receptor beta chain was sequenced during a study of identical twins. The V and J ends lost 6 bases and 4 bases, in that order; junction bases with no gene match: 9. The CDR3 runs to 17 residues. The germline CDR1 and CDR2 sequences are MDHEN and SYDVKM. This clonotype was recorded at least ten times. TCRdb ran MiXCR on the 5' RACE reads and lists one entry per CDR3 protein. The sample records 690,000 or so distinct CDR3 sequences, around 8.3% being singletons. The data also belong to a second study, concerning yellow fever vaccine responses in identical twins.

The V gene is TRBV28, the J gene TRBJ2-7; 16 bases map to TRBD2. Sequenced material: PBMCs. The sequence derives from a woman between 18 and 29 years old in good health. Written as DNA, the CDR3 is TGTGCCAGCAGCCCCGGGACTAGCGGGAGGGTTAGGTACGAGCAGTACTTC. Translation: CASSPGTSGRVRYEQYF.